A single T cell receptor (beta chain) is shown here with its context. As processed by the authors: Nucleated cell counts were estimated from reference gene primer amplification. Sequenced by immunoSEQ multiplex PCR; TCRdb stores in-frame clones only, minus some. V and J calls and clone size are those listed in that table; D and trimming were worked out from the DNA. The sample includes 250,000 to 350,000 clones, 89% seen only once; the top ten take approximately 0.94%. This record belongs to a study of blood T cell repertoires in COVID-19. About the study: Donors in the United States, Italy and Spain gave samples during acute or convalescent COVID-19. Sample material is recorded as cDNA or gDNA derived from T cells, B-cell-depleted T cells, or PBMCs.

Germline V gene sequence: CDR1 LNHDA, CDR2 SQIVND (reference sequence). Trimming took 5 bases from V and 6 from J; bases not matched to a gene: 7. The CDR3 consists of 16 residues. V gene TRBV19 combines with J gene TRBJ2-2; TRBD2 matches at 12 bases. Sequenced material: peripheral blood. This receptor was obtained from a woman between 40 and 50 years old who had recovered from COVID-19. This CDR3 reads CASSSRLAGEAGELFF. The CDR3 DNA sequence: TGTGCCAGTAGTTCAAGACTAGCGGGAGAGGCCGGGGAGCTGTTTTTT.